Below, 20 T cell receptor beta chains from the same sample are listed, as sequenced in a study of memory CD4+ T cells and cytomegalovirus serostatus. Generated by immunoSEQ multiplex PCR, the TCRdb table keeps only in-frame clones and is missing some. The table shows 58,000 or so clones, with about 80% occurring only once. The sort gate was single viable CD3+CD4+CD8-CD45RO+ cells for memory CD4+ T cells. Sequenced: memory CD4+ T cells from blood. The receptors were sampled from an adult in good health and CMV-seropositive.

The rearrangement joins TRBV28 to TRBJ2-3; 8 bases agree with TRBD2. Germline loops: CDR1 MDHEN, CDR2 SYDVKM. The CDR3 spans 15 residues. With 3 bases clipped from V and 1 base from J, the junction kept 3 bases outside the gene matches. The CDR3 nucleotides read TGTGCCAGCAGTTTCCCGGGAGGGGGCACAGATACGCAGTATTTT. Its protein is CASSFPGGGTDTQYF.

The J gene is TRBJ1-4, the V gene TRBV28, with a tentative D call TRBD1 (5 bases). The CDR3 covers 15 residues. Germline V gene data show CDR1 as MDHEN and CDR2 as SYDVKM. V was shortened by 7 bases and J by 8 bases, with 20 bases between the two germline ends. CDR3 residues: CASTSGGGTGEKLFF. The DNA for the CDR3 is TGTGCCAGCACCTCCGGTGGGGGGACCGGGGAAAAACTGTTTTTT.

This clone occurred once. This sequence joins TRBV2 and TRBJ1-2; D ambiguous. Trimming pared 5 bases from V and 8 bases from J, leaving 9 bases between. The length of the CDR3 is 11 residues. Germline loops: CDR1 SNHLY, CDR2 FYNNEI. The CDR3 region is CASSWRVGYTF. In nucleotides, the CDR3 is TGTGCCAGCAGTTGGCGGGTCGGCTACACCTTC.

This clone was observed a few times. The rearrangement uses TRBV28 and TRBJ2-2, with D perhaps matching TRBD2 (6 bases). V lost 5 bases and J 7 bases, leaving 8 bases between the germline ends. The CDR3 runs 12 residues. Looked up from germline, CDR1 is MDHEN and CDR2 is SYDVKM. The CDR3 DNA reads TGTGCCAGCAGTCTAGCGCTCGGGGAGCTGTTTTTT. Protein product: CASSLALGELFF.

This chain connects TRBV18 to TRBJ1-4; D uncertain. This CDR3 has 13 amino acids. Germline V gene sequence: CDR1 KGHSH, CDR2 LQKENI. V was pared by 0 bases and J by 11 bases, with 10 bases between. CDR3 in amino acids: CASSPPEYRKLFF. Written as DNA, the CDR3 is TGTGCCAGCTCACCACCGGAGTATAGGAAACTGTTTTTT.

V is TRBV29-1 and J is TRBJ1-4; D remains unclear. Germline-derived CDR1 and CDR2 are SQVTM and ANQGSEA. Deletions cut 4 bases from V and 7 bases from J, with 7 bases between. The CDR3 length is 11 residues. CDR3 sequence: CSVGYGEKLFF. The CDR3 DNA follows: TGCAGCGTTGGTTATGGTGAAAAACTGTTTTTT.

This rearrangement joins TRBV28 to TRBJ2-5, with TRBD1 as a possible D gene (6 bases). Trimming removed 4 bases at V and 4 bases at J, with 19 bases between. CDR3 length: 16 amino acids. The germline CDR1 and CDR2 sequences are MDHEN and SYDVKM. CDR3 nucleotide sequence: TGTGCCAGCAGTTCAGGGGTGGGTCCGGGTTCAGAGACCCAGTACTTC. Translated: CASSSGVGPGSETQYF.

The rearrangement joins TRBV7-3 to TRBJ2-2, with no clear D. The CDR3 sequence is 14 residues long. In germline, CDR1 is SGHTA, CDR2 FQGTGA. V lost 5 bases and J 8 bases, leaving 15 bases between the germline ends. This chain's CDR3 is CASSLRGGDGELFF. In DNA, the CDR3 is TGTGCCAGCAGCCTTCGTGGTGGTGATGGGGAGCTGTTTTTT.

The CDR3 sequence is CASSLRPTSGGYTF. DNA of the CDR3: TGTGCCAGCAGCTTAAGGCCGACGAGCGGTGGCTACACCTTC. The chain carries TRBV7-2 and TRBJ1-2; D unclear. From germline, CDR1 is SGHTA and CDR2 FQGNSA. V was shortened by 2 bases and J by 7 bases, with 14 bases between the two germline ends. CDR3 length equals 14 residues. The variable domain in full, completed from reference TRBV7-2 and TRBJ1-2, reads GAGVSQSPSNKVTEKGKDVELRCDPISGHTALYWYRQSLGQGLEFLIYFQGNSAPDKSGLPSDRFSAERTGGSVSTLTIQRTQQEDSAVYLCASSLRPTSGGYTFGSGTRLTVV.

The rearrangement joins TRBV13 to TRBJ2-7; D possibly corresponds to TRBD1 (5 bases). The germline V gene has CDR1 PRHDT and CDR2 FYEKMQ (reference sequence). Trimming pared 2 bases from V and 2 bases from J, leaving 10 bases between. The length of the CDR3 is 14 residues. The CDR3 loop is CASSLQGSAYEQYF. The CDR3 nucleotides are TGTGCCAGCAGCTTACAGGGAAGCGCCTACGAGCAGTACTTC.

The chain has TRBV6-1 and TRBJ2-3; D unclear. Germline loops: CDR1 MNHNS, CDR2 SASEGT. Trimming removed 7 bases at V and 6 bases at J, with 8 bases between. The CDR3 contains 11 residues. The CDR3: CASNFGDTQYF. CDR3 nucleotides: TGTGCCAGCAACTTCGGGGATACGCAGTATTTT.

This rearrangement joins TRBV6-6 to TRBJ1-5, with a possible D match to TRBD1 (5 bases). Looked up from germline, CDR1 is MNHNY and CDR2 is SVGAGI (reference sequence). The CDR3 sequence is 16 residues long. V lost 6 bases and J lost 0, with 15 bases in between. As DNA, the CDR3 is TGTGCCAGCAGCCGAGACAGCCTGTATAGCAATCAGCCCCAGCATTTT. Its protein product is CASSRDSLYSNQPQHF.

V usage is TRBV7-2 and J usage is TRBJ2-5; D is uncertain. The germline V and J ends were trimmed by 3 bases and 5 bases, with 13 bases remaining between them. The CDR3 extends over 14 amino acids. Germline V gene data show CDR1 as SGHTA and CDR2 as FQGNSA. The CDR3 loop reads CASSFGDDRETQYF. DNA for the CDR3: TGTGCCAGCAGCTTTGGGGATGATCGGGAGACCCAGTACTTC.

The CDR3 coding sequence is TGCGCCAGCAGCCAAGGGGGGACAGGTAACAATGAGCAGTTCTTC. As protein: CASSQGGTGNNEQFF. This chain joins TRBV4-3 and TRBJ2-1, with 8 bases matching TRBD1. J was trimmed by 5 bases and V by 1 base; bases with no gene match: 4. The CDR3 totals 15 residues. The germline V gene encodes CDR1 LGHNA and CDR2 YSLEER.

J is TRBJ2-7 and V is TRBV28; 12 bases fit TRBD1. The CDR3 runs 18 residues. V lost 0 bases and J lost 3; bases outside the gene matches: 9. Germline values: CDR1 MDHEN, CDR2 SYDVKM. The CDR3 region has the DNA TGTGCCAGCAGTTTATGGGCTGTGGGGACAGGGGGCCTCTACGAGCAGTACTTC. Residues: CASSLWAVGTGGLYEQYF.

The rearrangement joins TRBV28 to TRBJ2-1; the match to TRBD2 covers 11 bases. This CDR3 spans 17 amino acids. Germline CDR1 MDHEN, CDR2 SYDVKM. With V trimmed by 4 bases and J by 8 bases, 13 bases remained unmatched. CDR3 amino acids: CASSWDPGLAGADEQFF. The DNA of the CDR3 is TGTGCCAGCAGTTGGGACCCAGGACTAGCGGGTGCGGATGAGCAGTTCTTC.

This clone was found a few times. The chain couples TRBV5-1 to TRBJ2-2; 8 nucleotides agree with TRBD2. The V and J ends lost 0 bases and 4 bases, in that order; junction bases with no gene match: 8. Germline-derived CDR1 and CDR2 are SGHRS and YFSETQ. The CDR3 length is 17 residues. The CDR3 DNA follows: TGCGCCAGCAGCTTGGTGGGACTAGATCTTGGCACCGGGGAGCTGTTTTTT. Its translation is CASSLVGLDLGTGELFF.

CDR3: CASKLAGGPYEQYF. The CDR3 coding sequence is TGTGCCAGCAAACTAGCGGGAGGGCCCTACGAGCAGTACTTC. This sequence joins TRBV2 and TRBJ2-7; 13 nucleotides line up with TRBD2. This CDR3 spans 14 amino acids. V gave up 7 bases and J gave up 2 bases; unmatched junction bases: 2. Germline loops: CDR1 SNHLY, CDR2 FYNNEI.

The chain couples TRBV7-9 to TRBJ2-1, with 9 bases matching TRBD2. CDR3 length: 15 amino acids. CDR1 is SEHNR, CDR2 FQNEAQ, per germline (reference sequence). V lost 5 bases and J lost 7; bases outside the gene matches: 9. The CDR3 region is CASSPSSGGSNEQFF. The DNA of the CDR3 is TGTGCCAGCAGCCCCTCAAGCGGGGGGTCGAATGAGCAGTTCTTC.

The chain combines TRBV30 with TRBJ2-7; 10 bases fit TRBD1. Germline values: CDR1 GTSNPN, CDR2 SVGIG (reference sequence). The CDR3 sequence is 13 residues long. The V and J ends lost 4 bases and 5 bases, in that order; junction bases with no gene match: 5. CDR3 loop: CAWMGQGNHEQYF. In DNA, the CDR3 is TGTGCCTGGATGGGACAGGGGAACCACGAGCAGTACTTC.